Here is one T cell receptor beta chain with its context. As yet, its antigen is unknown. Losses at the gene ends were 2 bases for V and 2 bases for J; bases not matched to a gene: 8. The germline CDR1 and CDR2 sequences are SGHTS and YDEGEE. CDR3 size: 16 residues. This sample was taken from a study of PD-1 blockade in classical Hodgkin lymphoma. Time point indicated: newly diagnosed, previously untreated cHL patient sample. Researchers used magnetic negative selection to pull out pure CD4+ T cells from thawed PBMCs. Overall study results and limits: Reports indicated that newly diagnosed patients had lower baseline TCR diversity than healthy donors did.

The assay was immunoSEQ multiplex PCR, and TCRdb's table has in-frame clones only and misses some. Counted here are roughly 20,000 clones, roughly 90% occurring once; the ten biggest clones make up 0.4% to 0.5%. This sequence joins TRBV5-8 and TRBJ2-3; 7 bases are a match to TRBD2. Sequencing was carried out using CD4+ T cells from blood. The sequence was collected from a human donor with classical Hodgkin lymphoma. CDR3 residues: CASSFLAGQTTDTQYF. The CDR3 region has the DNA TGTGCCAGCAGCTTCTTAGCGGGCCAAACCACAGATACGCAGTATTTT.